A single sample is the source of the 25 T cell receptor beta chains below, sequenced in a study of T cell responses to AZD1222 COVID-19 vaccine. TCRdb keeps only in-frame clones here, not all; method: immunoSEQ multiplex PCR. The data show around 99,000 clones, with 80% to 90% seen just once and about 4% held by the top ten. Sequencing used peripheral blood, obtained 28 days after the second AZD1222 dose. The receptors stem from an adult who received the AZD1222 COVID-19 vaccine.

The CDR3 sequence is CASSGGGRGRPYNEQFF. CDR3 nucleotide sequence: TGTGCCAGCAGTGGGGGCGGGAGGGGTCGGCCGTACAATGAGCAGTTCTTC. The chain has TRBV28 and TRBJ2-1; TRBD2 aligns across 9 bases. From germline, CDR1 is MDHEN and CDR2 SYDVKM. V lost 5 bases to trimming and J lost 4 bases; unmatched junction nucleotides: 12. CDR3 length: 17 amino acids.

The rearrangement uses TRBV4-2 and TRBJ1-5; D unresolved. The germline gives CDR1 LGHNA, CDR2 YNFKEQ. V was cut by 0 bases and J by 6 bases, with 15 bases left in between. This CDR3 contains 16 residues. CDR3 protein: CASSQEGEASSQPQHF. The CDR3 region has the DNA TGTGCCAGCAGCCAAGAAGGAGAGGCGTCCAGTCAGCCCCAGCATTTT.

This clone was observed a handful of times. The V and J genes are TRBV7-9 and TRBJ2-7, with unresolved D. The germline CDR1 and CDR2 sequences are SEHNR and FQNEAQ (reference sequence). V was clipped by 4 bases and J by 3 bases, with 16 bases between them. The CDR3 consists of 15 residues. The CDR3 sequence: CASSSTVGIFYEQYF. The CDR3 DNA reads as TGTGCCAGCAGCTCCACGGTTGGGATTTTCTACGAGCAGTACTTC.

V and J are TRBV6-4 and TRBJ2-3; 8 bases match TRBD2. There are 16 residues in the CDR3. V gave up 3 bases and J gave up 0 bases; unmatched junction bases: 5. The germline V gene encodes CDR1 MRHNA and CDR2 SNTAGT. CDR3 sequence (DNA): TGTGCCAGCAGTGAGGGAGCGGGGGCCAGCACAGATACGCAGTATTTT. Residues: CASSEGAGASTDTQYF.

Note on this clone: Additional DNA sequences in this sample encode the identical CDR3. The chain carries TRBV30 and TRBJ1-5, with TRBD1 as a possible D gene (6 bases). The CDR3 covers 14 residues. V was shortened by 0 bases and J by 4 bases, with 10 bases between the two germline ends. Germline-derived CDR1 and CDR2 are GTSNPN and SVGIG (reference sequence). The CDR3 loop reads CAWSVLQGNQPQHF. In DNA form, the CDR3 reads TGTGCCTGGAGTGTCTTACAGGGAAATCAGCCCCAGCATTTT.

The V call is TRBV19, the J call TRBJ2-4; tentatively, D is TRBD1 (5 bases). The CDR3 is 17 residues long. The germline gives CDR1 LNHDA, CDR2 SQIVND (reference sequence). Trimming cost V 1 base and J 0 bases, with 13 bases left between them. CDR3 loop: CASSIGGAALAKNIQYF. The DNA of the CDR3 is TGTGCCAGTAGTATAGGTGGGGCAGCCTTAGCCAAAAACATTCAGTACTTC. The full variable domain, with the rest looked up from reference TRBV19 and TRBJ2-4, is DGGITQSPKYLFRKEGQNVTLSCEQNLNHDAMYWYRQDPGQGLRLIYYSQIVNDFQKGDIAEGYSVSREKKESFPLTVTSAQKNPTAFYLCASSIGGAALAKNIQYFGAGTRLSVL.

V is TRBV5-6 and J is TRBJ1-6; weak D call: TRBD1 (5 bases). The V end was cut by 0 bases, the J end by 12 bases, with 16 bases between. This CDR3 is built from 15 residues. Germline CDR1 and CDR2: SGHDT and YYEEEE. The CDR3 protein is CASSLDGREELPLHF. The CDR3 DNA is TGTGCCAGCAGCTTGGATGGCAGGGAGGAATTACCCCTCCACTTT.

The chain combines TRBV4-2 with TRBJ2-7; no reliable D call. V was pared by 4 bases and J by 7 bases, with 17 bases between. The CDR3 is 14 residues long. Germline CDR1 reads LGHNA; CDR2 reads YNFKEQ. The CDR3 DNA reads as TGTGCCAGCAGCCGGCTGCATCTCCCCGGGGAGCAGTACTTC. This encodes CASSRLHLPGEQYF.

V usage is TRBV19 and J usage is TRBJ2-1, with a weak D call TRBD2 (6 bases). From germline, CDR1 is LNHDA and CDR2 SQIVND (reference sequence). Trimming removed 6 bases from V and 9 bases from J, with 9 bases in between. The CDR3 spans 11 residues. The CDR3 DNA reads as TGTGCCAGTAGCCGGGGGACTGAGCAGTTCTTC. It translates to CASSRGTEQFF.

The table lists this clone with a count of one. The CDR3 loop is CAIANSVEQETQYF. The CDR3 coding sequence is TGTGCCATCGCTAACAGCGTAGAACAAGAGACCCAGTACTTC. The V call is TRBV10-3, the J call TRBJ2-5; D uncertain. Germline CDR1 and CDR2: ENHRY and SYGVKD. There are 14 residues in the CDR3. The V gene lost 8 bases and the J gene lost 2 bases, with 15 bases spanning the gap.

Here the CDR3 DNA reads TGTGCCAGCAGCCTTGATGACGAGCAGTACTTC. It specifies CASSLDDEQYF. The rearrangement uses TRBV3-1 (or the pseudogene TRBV3-2) and TRBJ2-7; D gene uncertain. V was pared by 4 bases and J by 5 bases, with 6 bases between. Germline CDR1 LGHDT, CDR2 YNNKEL (reference sequence). The CDR3 covers 11 residues.

The CDR3 is CASRRGTSGGTGELFF. The DNA of the CDR3 is TGCGCCAGCAGACGGGGGACTAGCGGTGGCACCGGGGAGCTGTTTTTT. The chain is built from TRBV4-3 and TRBJ2-2; 11 bases are a match to TRBD2. This CDR3 is 16 amino acids long. Germline trimming cut 6 bases from V and 4 bases from J; bases unmatched to any gene: 7. Germline CDR1 and CDR2: LGHNA and YSLEER.

V gene TRBV11-3 combines with J gene TRBJ2-5, with 9 bases identical to TRBD1. CDR3 size: 14 residues. Germline V gives CDR1 SGHNT, CDR2 YENEEA. The V and J ends lost 4 bases and 4 bases, in that order; junction bases with no gene match: 4. CDR3 region: CASSSGTGPETQYF. In DNA form, the CDR3 reads TGTGCCAGCAGCTCGGGGACAGGGCCAGAGACCCAGTACTTC. Combining the CDR3 with reference TRBV11-3 and TRBJ2-5 gives the whole variable domain EAGVVQSPRYKIIEKKQPVAFWCNPISGHNTLYWYLQNLGQGPELLIRYENEEAVDDSQLPKDRFSAERLKGVDSTLKIQPAELGDSAVYLCASSSGTGPETQYFGPGTRLLVL.

The chain couples TRBV20-1 to TRBJ2-7; D perhaps matches TRBD2 (5 bases). CDR3 length equals 11 residues. Germline V gene data show CDR1 as DFQATT and CDR2 as SNEGSKA (reference sequence). Trimming stripped 5 bases from V and 5 bases from J, with 10 bases between. CDR3 in amino acids: CSALRGNEQYF. DNA for the CDR3: TGCAGTGCTCTCCGGGGAAACGAGCAGTACTTC.

J is TRBJ1-3 and V is TRBV9; tentatively, D is TRBD1 (6 bases). Trimming shortened V by 4 bases and J by 0 bases, and 11 bases separated the two germline ends. The CDR3 contains 15 residues. The germline gives CDR1 SGDLS, CDR2 YYNGEE. The CDR3 bases are TGTGCCAGCAGCCAGGGGAGGGCCTCTGGAAACACCATATATTTT. This translates into CASSQGRASGNTIYF.

The gene calls are TRBV7-2 and TRBJ2-5, with 11 bases aligning to TRBD2. J gave up 2 bases and V 1 base, and 12 bases lay outside the gene matches. CDR3 size: 19 residues. Germline V gives CDR1 SGHTA, CDR2 FQGNSA. The chain's CDR3 is CASSLDGVAGGRRQETQYF. Here the CDR3 DNA reads TGTGCCAGCAGCTTAGACGGGGTAGCGGGGGGGCGGAGACAAGAGACCCAGTACTTC.

The sample holds a few counts of this clone. The V gene is TRBV7-3, the J gene TRBJ1-6, with D hard to call. Germline V gene sequence: CDR1 SGHTA, CDR2 FQGTGA. Trimming cost V 3 bases and J 6 bases, with 9 bases left between them. The CDR3 is made up of 14 amino acids. Here the CDR3 DNA reads TGTGCCAGCAGCTTGAAAAATGGTAATTCACCCCTCCACTTT. Protein product: CASSLKNGNSPLHF.

The V gene is TRBV27, the J gene TRBJ1-6, with D hard to call. The CDR3 length is 14 residues. The V gene's germline CDR1 is MNHEY and CDR2 SMNVEV (reference sequence). V lost 4 bases, J lost 10 bases, and 14 bases lay in between. The CDR3 spells CASSSDGAGSPLHF. CDR3 DNA sequence: TGTGCCAGCAGTTCGGACGGTGCGGGCTCACCCCTCCACTTT.

V gene TRBV27 combines with J gene TRBJ1-4; no firm D call. V gave up 3 bases and J gave up 4 bases, with 9 bases separating them. Germline V lookup: CDR1 MNHEY, CDR2 SMNVEV (reference sequence). The CDR3 consists of 14 residues. This chain's CDR3 is CASSLGGFNEKLFF. The CDR3 DNA sequence: TGTGCCAGCAGTTTGGGAGGGTTTAATGAAAAACTGTTTTTT. Looking up the rest from reference TRBV27 and TRBJ1-4 gives the full variable domain: EAQVTQNPRYLITVTGKKLTVTCSQNMNHEYMSWYRQDPGLGLRQIYYSMNVEVTDKGDVPEGYKVSRKEKRNFPLILESPSPNQTSLYFCASSLGGFNEKLFFGSGTQLSVL.

This chain uses TRBV19 with TRBJ1-6, with a weak D call TRBD1 (6 bases). Trimming pared 3 bases from V and 8 bases from J, leaving 14 bases between. Germline CDR1 and CDR2: LNHDA and SQIVND (reference sequence). This CDR3 comprises 15 residues. This CDR3 is CASSIGGQLHSPLHF. The CDR3 coding sequence is TGTGCCAGTAGTATCGGAGGACAGCTCCATTCACCCCTCCACTTT.

V usage is TRBV14 and J usage is TRBJ1-6, with D perhaps matching TRBD1 (6 bases). CDR3 length: 14 amino acids. CDR1 SGHDN and CDR2 FVKESK come from the germline V gene. Trimming left V 4 bases short and J 9 bases short, with 13 bases between. CDR3 nucleotides: TGTGCCAGCAGCCCCTCACAGGGTTTTTCACCCCTCCACTTT. Translated, it gives CASSPSQGFSPLHF.

The genes are TRBV2 and TRBJ2-7; D is ambiguous. V lost 5 bases and J 4 bases, leaving 6 bases between the germline ends. The CDR3 covers 11 residues. Germline V gene data show CDR1 as SNHLY and CDR2 as FYNNEI. The CDR3, as DNA: TGTGCCAGCAGTTTACTATACGAGCAGTACTTC. Amino acids: CASSLLYEQYF.

The J gene is TRBJ1-5, the V gene TRBV7-9, with D unresolved. This CDR3 has 14 residues. Deletions cut 2 bases from V and 0 bases from J, with 5 bases between. Germline V gives CDR1 SEHNR, CDR2 FQNEAQ (reference sequence). The CDR3 DNA reads TGTGCCAGCAGCTTACAGTCTAGCAATCAGCCCCAGCATTTT. Protein: CASSLQSSNQPQHF.

By sample fraction, this clone is medium-sized. The chain has TRBV5-1 and TRBJ2-2; possibly TRBD1 or TRBD2 for D (5 bases each). This CDR3 spans 16 amino acids. The germline V and J ends were trimmed by 1 base and 7 bases, with 17 bases remaining between them. The germline gives CDR1 SGHRS, CDR2 YFSETQ. The CDR3 coding sequence is TGCGCCAGCAGCTTGTATGGGACCCTGTTTCGCGGGGAGCTGTTTTTT. Amino acid sequence: CASSLYGTLFRGELFF.

V and J are TRBV6-2 or TRBV6-3 and TRBJ1-1, with a weak D call TRBD1 (6 bases). The germline V and J ends were trimmed by 2 bases and 11 bases, with 21 bases remaining between them. CDR1 MNHEY and CDR2 SVGEGT come from the germline V gene. This CDR3 has 15 residues. The CDR3 sequence: CASSYGQGPRLLAFF. In nucleotides, the CDR3 is TGTGCCAGCAGTTACGGTCAGGGGCCCCGCTTATTGGCTTTCTTT.